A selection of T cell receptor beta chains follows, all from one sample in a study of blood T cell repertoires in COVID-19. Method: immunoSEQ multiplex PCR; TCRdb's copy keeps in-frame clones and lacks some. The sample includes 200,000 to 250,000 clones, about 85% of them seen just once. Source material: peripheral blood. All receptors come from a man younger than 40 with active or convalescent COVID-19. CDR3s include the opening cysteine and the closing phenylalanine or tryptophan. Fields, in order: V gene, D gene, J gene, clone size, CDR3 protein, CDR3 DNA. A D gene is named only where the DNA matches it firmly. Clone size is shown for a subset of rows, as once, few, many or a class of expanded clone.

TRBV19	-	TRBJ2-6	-	CASSISGANVLTF	TGTGCCAGTAGTATCTCCGGGGCCAACGTCCTGACTTTC
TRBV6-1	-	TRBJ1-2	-	CASSEGGGLDGYTF	TGTGCCAGCAGTGAGGGAGGGGGGTTGGATGGCTACACCTTC
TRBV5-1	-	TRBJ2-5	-	CASSYGETQYF	TGCGCCAGCAGCTACGGGGAGACCCAGTACTTC
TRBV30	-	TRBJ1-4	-	CAGQQGTRNEKLFF	TGTGCCGGACAACAGGGAACGCGTAATGAAAAACTGTTTTTT
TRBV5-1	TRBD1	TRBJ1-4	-	CASSLGTGYYNEKLFF	TGCGCCAGCAGCTTGGGGACAGGGTATTATAATGAAAAACTGTTTTTT
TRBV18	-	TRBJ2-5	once	CASSPPAGRKGSETQYF	TGTGCCAGCTCACCACCCGCGGGGAGGAAGGGTAGTGAGACCCAGTACTTC
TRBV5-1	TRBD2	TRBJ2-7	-	CASSPLTGSGGAHEQYF	TGCGCCAGCAGCCCCCTTACGGGTAGCGGGGGGGCCCACGAGCAGTACTTC
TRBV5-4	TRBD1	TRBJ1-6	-	CASSLAQMAGGNSPLHF	TGTGCCAGCAGCTTGGCCCAAATGGCAGGGGGTAATTCACCCCTCCACTTT
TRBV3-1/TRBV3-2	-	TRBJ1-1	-	CASSTQGGLRAFF	TGTGCCAGCAGCACCCAGGGCGGCCTGAGGGCTTTCTTT
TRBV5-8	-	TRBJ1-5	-	CASSLGANQPQHF	TGTGCCAGCAGCTTGGGGGCAAATCAGCCCCAGCATTTT
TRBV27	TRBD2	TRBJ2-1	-	CASSLVLAEWNEQFF	TGTGCCAGCAGTTTAGTACTAGCGGAGTGGAATGAGCAGTTCTTC
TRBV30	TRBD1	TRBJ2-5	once	CAWSPGQVRTQYF	TGTGCCTGGAGTCCGGGACAGGTTCGGACCCAGTACTTC
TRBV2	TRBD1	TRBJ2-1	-	CASTLQGPEQFF	TGTGCCAGCACCCTACAGGGGCCTGAGCAGTTCTTC
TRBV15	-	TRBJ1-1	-	CATSRDSRFQSREAFF	TGTGCCACCAGCAGAGACAGCAGGTTCCAAAGTCGGGAAGCTTTCTTT
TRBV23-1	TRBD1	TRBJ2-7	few	CASSQGQGGAYEQYF	TGCGCCAGCAGCCAAGGACAGGGGGGGGCCTACGAGCAGTACTTC
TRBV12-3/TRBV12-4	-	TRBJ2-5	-	CASSRDKQETQYF	TGTGCCAGCAGTCGGGACAAACAAGAGACCCAGTACTTC
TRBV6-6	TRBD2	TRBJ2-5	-	CASRTSGLRWETQYF	TGTGCCAGCAGGACTAGCGGGTTGAGGTGGGAGACCCAGTACTTC